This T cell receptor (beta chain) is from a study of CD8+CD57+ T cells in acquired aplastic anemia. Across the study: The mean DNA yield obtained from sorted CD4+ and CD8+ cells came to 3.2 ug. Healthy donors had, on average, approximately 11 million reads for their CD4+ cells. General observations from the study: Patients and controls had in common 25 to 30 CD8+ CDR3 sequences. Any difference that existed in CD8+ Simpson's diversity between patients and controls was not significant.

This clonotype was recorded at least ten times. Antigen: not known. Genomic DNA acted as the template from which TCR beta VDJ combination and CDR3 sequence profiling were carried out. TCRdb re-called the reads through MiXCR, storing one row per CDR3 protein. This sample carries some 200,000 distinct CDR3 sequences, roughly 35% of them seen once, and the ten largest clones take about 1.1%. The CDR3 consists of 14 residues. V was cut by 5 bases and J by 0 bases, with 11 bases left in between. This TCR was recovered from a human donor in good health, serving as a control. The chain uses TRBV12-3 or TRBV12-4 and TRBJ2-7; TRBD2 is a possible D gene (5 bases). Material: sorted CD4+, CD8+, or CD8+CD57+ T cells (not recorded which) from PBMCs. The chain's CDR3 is CASSTTGSSYEQYF. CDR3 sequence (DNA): TGTGCCAGCAGTACGACGGGGAGCTCCTACGAGCAGTACTTC.